This TCR beta chain derives from a study of CD8+ T cells in alopecia areata (dated 2018 in TCRdb). In the study overall: The treated patients took part in an open-label pilot trial in which moderate-to-severe alopecia areata was treated with oral tofacitinib at 5 to 10 mg twice daily. Patients stayed on tofacitinib for 6 to 18 months and then had 6 months of follow-up off drug so that delayed response and recurrence could be assessed. The study used high-throughput TCRbeta sequencing to examine T cell clonal expansion in alopecia areata, in both the C3H/HeJ mouse model and human patients. Human TCRbeta sequencing covered scalp tissue and sorted CD4+ and CD8+ peripheral blood T cells from patchy and totalis/universalis alopecia areata patients and healthy controls. Tofacitinib-treated patients had biopsies at baseline and at 4 and 24 weeks of treatment, with a later scalp biopsy in several patients. Scalp clonality was compared among normal scalp (n=4), patchy alopecia areata scalp (n=8), and alopecia totalis/universalis scalp (n=8). RNA was obtained with the PAXgene miRNA kit for fixed scalp, the miRNeasy kit for PBMCs, and the RNeasy kit for mouse skin. immunoSEQ multiplex PCR using 35 Vbeta forward primers and 13 Jbeta reverse primers was used to amplify TCRbeta CDR3 regions.

About this clone: It lacks a known antigen. Base-call qualities are not available, and no considerably larger clone is one nucleotide away.

Findings and caveats that apply to the study as a whole: TCR sequences shared between patients were less clear than in mice, possibly partly because of HLA diversity in the patient population. Higher clonality and more expanded CD8+ clones were observed in lesional scalp than in normal scalp, particularly in alopecia totalis/universalis, a finding suggestive of antigenic drive. Unlike mouse skin, where gammadelta T cells dominate, normal human skin contains resident alphabeta T cells that get sequenced too, which complicates analysis of the scalp TCR repertoire.

In light of the paper, this sample's time point label describes: baseline before oral tofacitinib. From alopecia areata patients, peripheral blood was collected along with lesional scalp punch biopsies. PBMCs were isolated by density centrifugation and stained for CD3, CD4 and CD8, and CD4+ and CD8+ T cells were sorted on a FACSAria. Reading the germline V gene (reference sequence) gives CDR1 LNHDA and CDR2 SQIVND. The CDR3 sequence holds 13 residues, the cysteine and phenylalanine included. Kept here is only the CDR3 DNA, which spans 39 bases and is read in frame from base 1. V sheds 5 bases and J sheds 3 bases, leaving 10 bases between their ends. Receptors were amplified or captured by the immunoSEQ multiplex PCR assay. To provide template for TCR sequencing, every sample had RNA extracted and reverse transcribed into cDNA. SuperScript III was used for first-strand cDNA synthesis, primed with a 2:1 mix of oligo-dT and random hexamers. A synthetic immune receptor repertoire was used to gauge amplification bias, and whatever bias remained was removed computationally. Under the source paper's analysis protocol: Raw reads were preprocessed to remove errors, and CDR3 was defined according to IMGT conventions as the region from the conserved cysteine to phenylalanine. To get clonality, Shannon entropy was normalized by log2 of the number of productive unique TCRs and the result was subtracted from 1. CD4 or CD8 identity of scalp clones was inferred by cross-referencing scalp TCRbeta sequences with sorted blood CD4 and CD8 repertoires. Imported from immuneACCESS, the table was reduced by TCRdb to in-frame sequences with V and J called. These copies leave out some clones; in studies compared against another copy, an unresolved V gene accounts for under half, and the cause of the remainder is not known. For V, J and clone size, that table is used; D and trimming come from the DNA. The sample table holds 130,000 to 150,000 clones, of which approximately 51% were seen once. The top ten hold 0.95% to 1% of the sample.

This TCR derives from a human donor with alopecia areata. Sequenced material: CD4+ T cells sorted from blood, taken at week 0. Recombination joined TRBV19 with TRBJ1-2; the D gene identity is not certain. The CDR3 here reads CASSFLLDYGYTF. The nucleotide sequence is given as TGTGCCAGTAGTTTCCTCCTGGACTATGGCTACACCTTC.